The clone carrying this T cell receptor (beta chain) appeared a few times. Its antigen is unknown. Diagnostic decisions used clinical symptoms, serum thyroxine and TRAb, thyroid ultrasound and orbital computed tomography. The data derive from a study of T cells in Graves' hyperthyroidism and ophthalmopathy. General study results and limits: Ophthalmopathy and stable hyperthyroidism were told apart by a 13 V-J model. The blood repertoire included most of the expanded thyroid clonotypes above 0.001.

Researchers amplified the TCR beta CDR3 regions from RNA transcripts. The HTBI primer set was used in a first-round RT-PCR of the TCR CDR3. A single record per CDR3 protein comes from TCRdb applying MiXCR to the multiplex PCR reads. The data contain roughly 510,000 distinct CDR3 sequences, 35% to 50% of them singletons. Sample: peripheral blood or thyroid tissue (not recorded which). The sequence derives from an adult woman with Graves' disease, either hyperthyroidism or ophthalmopathy (not recorded which).

The CDR3 protein is CASSFTSGRRQETQYF. The CDR3 DNA sequence: TGTGCCAGCAGCTTCACTAGCGGGAGGCGCCAAGAGACCCAGTACTTC. The chain employs TRBV11-2 and TRBJ2-5, with 12 bases matching TRBD2. The CDR3 is 16 residues long. Germline CDR1 and CDR2: SGHAT and FQNNGV. The V segment lost 3 bases and the J segment 1 base; nucleotides outside the gene matches: 3. Full variable domain (rest looked up from reference TRBV11-2 and TRBJ2-5): EAGVAQSPRYKIIEKRQSVAFWCNPISGHATLYWYQQILGQGPKLLIQFQNNGVVDDSQLPKDRFSAERLKGVDSTLKIQPAKLEDSAVYLCASSFTSGRRQETQYFGPGTRLLVL.